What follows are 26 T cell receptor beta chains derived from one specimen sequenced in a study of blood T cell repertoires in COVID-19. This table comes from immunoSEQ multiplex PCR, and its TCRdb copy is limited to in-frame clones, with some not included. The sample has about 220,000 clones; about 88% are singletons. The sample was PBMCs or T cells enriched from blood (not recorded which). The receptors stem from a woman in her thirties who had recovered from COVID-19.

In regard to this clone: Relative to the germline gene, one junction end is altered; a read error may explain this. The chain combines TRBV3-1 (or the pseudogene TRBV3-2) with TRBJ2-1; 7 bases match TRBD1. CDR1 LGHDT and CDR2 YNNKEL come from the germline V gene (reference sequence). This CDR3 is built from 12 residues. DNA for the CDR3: TGTGCCAGCAGCCGGAGAAAGGGACAGTTCGTCTTC. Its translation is CASSRRKGQFVF.

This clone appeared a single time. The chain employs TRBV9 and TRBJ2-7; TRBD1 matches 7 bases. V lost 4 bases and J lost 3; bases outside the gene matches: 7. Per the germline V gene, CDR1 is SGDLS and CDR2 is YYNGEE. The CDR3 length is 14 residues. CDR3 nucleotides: TGTGCCAGCAGCCCAGGGGGTGGGATCTACGAGCAGTACTTC. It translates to CASSPGGGIYEQYF.

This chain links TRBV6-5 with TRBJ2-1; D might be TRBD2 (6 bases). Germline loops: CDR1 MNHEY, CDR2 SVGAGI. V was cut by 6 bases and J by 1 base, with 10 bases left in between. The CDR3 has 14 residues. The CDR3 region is CASSNGGSYNEQFF. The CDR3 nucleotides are TGTGCCAGCAGCAATGGGGGGTCCTACAATGAGCAGTTCTTC.

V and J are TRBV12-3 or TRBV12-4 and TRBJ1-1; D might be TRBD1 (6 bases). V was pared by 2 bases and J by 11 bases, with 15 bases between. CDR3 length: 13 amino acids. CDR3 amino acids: CASSLRGGGRAFF. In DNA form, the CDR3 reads TGTGCCAGCAGTTTACGAGGGGGGGGCAGGGCTTTCTTT.

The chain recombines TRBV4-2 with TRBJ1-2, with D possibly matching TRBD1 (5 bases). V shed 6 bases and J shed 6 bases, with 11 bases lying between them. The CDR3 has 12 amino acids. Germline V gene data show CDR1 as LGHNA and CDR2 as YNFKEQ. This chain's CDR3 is CASRGIRDGYTF. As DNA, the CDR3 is TGTGCCAGCAGGGGGATCAGGGATGGCTACACCTTC.

The CDR3, as DNA: TGTGCCAGCAGGGGACTAGTCGCGGTCAATGAGCAGTTCTTC. Its protein is CASRGLVAVNEQFF. The chain links TRBV2 to TRBJ2-1; TRBD2 aligns across 8 bases. In germline, CDR1 is SNHLY, CDR2 FYNNEI. Germline trimming cut 6 bases from V and 6 bases from J; bases unmatched to any gene: 7. This CDR3 is built from 14 residues.

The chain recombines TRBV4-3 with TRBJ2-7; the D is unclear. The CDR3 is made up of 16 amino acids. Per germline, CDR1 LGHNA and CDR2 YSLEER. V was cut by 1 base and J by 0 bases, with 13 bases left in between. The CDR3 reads CASSQGRGLLSYEQYF. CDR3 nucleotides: TGCGCCAGCAGCCAAGGAAGAGGCCTGCTCTCCTACGAGCAGTACTTC.

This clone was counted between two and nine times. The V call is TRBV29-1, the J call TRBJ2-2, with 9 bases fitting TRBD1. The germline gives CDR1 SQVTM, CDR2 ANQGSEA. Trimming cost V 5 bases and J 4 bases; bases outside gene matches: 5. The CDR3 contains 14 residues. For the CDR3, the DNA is TGCAGCGTTCCCGGGACAGGGTTCACCGGGGAGCTGTTTTTT. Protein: CSVPGTGFTGELFF.

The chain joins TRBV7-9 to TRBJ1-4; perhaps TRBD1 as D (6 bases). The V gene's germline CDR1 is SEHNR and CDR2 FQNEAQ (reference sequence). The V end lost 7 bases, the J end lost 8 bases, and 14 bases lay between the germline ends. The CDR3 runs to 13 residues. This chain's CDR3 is CASIPQGREKLFF. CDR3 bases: TGTGCCAGCATCCCACAGGGACGGGAAAAACTGTTTTTT.

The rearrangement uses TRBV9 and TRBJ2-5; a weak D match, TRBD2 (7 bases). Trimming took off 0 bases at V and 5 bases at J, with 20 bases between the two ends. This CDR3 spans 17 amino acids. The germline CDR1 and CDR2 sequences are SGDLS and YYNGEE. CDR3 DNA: TGTGCCAGCAGCGTAGAAGACCGGAGGGGGGGCCGGGAGACCCAGTACTTC. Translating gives CASSVEDRRGGRETQYF.

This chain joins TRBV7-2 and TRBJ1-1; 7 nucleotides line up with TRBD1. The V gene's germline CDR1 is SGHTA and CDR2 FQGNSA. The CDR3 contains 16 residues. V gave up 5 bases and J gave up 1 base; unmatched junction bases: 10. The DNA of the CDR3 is TGTGCCAGCAGCCTAGGCCTAGGACAGGAGAACACTGAAGCTTTCTTT. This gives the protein CASSLGLGQENTEAFF.

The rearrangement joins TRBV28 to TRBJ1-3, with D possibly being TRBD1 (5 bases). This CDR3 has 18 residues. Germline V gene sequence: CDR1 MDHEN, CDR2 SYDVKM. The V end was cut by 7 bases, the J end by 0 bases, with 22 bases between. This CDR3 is CASTIMGGHLHSGNTIYF. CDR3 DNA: TGTGCCAGCACCATTATGGGTGGACACCTCCACTCTGGAAACACCATATATTTT.

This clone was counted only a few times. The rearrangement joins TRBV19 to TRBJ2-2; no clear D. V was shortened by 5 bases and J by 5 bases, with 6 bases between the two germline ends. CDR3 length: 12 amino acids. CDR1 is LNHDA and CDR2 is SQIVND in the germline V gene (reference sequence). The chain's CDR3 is CASSSQTGELFF. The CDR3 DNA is TGTGCCAGTAGTTCCCAGACCGGGGAGCTGTTTTTT.

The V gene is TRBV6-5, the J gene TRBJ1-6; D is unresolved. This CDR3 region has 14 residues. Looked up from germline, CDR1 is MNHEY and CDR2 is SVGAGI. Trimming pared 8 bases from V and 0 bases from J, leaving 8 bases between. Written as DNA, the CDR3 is TGTGCCAGCCGGAGGAGCTCCTATAATTCACCCCTCCACTTT. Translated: CASRRSSYNSPLHF.

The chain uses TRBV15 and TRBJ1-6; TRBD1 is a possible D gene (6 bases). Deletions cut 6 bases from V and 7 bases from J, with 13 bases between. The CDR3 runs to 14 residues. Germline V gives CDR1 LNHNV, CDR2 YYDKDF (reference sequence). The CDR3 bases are TGTGCCACCAGTCCGGGGGGGCGGAATTCACCCCTCCACTTT. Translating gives CATSPGGRNSPLHF.

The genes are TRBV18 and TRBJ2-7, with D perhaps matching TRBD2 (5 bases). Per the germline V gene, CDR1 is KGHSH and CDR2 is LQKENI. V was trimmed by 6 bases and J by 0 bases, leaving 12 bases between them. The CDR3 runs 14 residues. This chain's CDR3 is CASSDSDGSYEQYF. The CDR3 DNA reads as TGTGCCAGCTCGGACTCTGACGGCTCCTACGAGCAGTACTTC.

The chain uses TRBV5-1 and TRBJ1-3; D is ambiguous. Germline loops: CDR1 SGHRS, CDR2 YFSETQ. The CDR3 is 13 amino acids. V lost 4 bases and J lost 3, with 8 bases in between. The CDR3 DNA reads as TGCGCCAGCAGCGCAGGCCTTGGAAACACCATATATTTT. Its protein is CASSAGLGNTIYF.

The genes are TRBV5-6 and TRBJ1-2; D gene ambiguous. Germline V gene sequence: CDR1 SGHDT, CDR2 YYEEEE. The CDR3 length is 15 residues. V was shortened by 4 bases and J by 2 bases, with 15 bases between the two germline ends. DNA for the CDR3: TGTGCCAGCAGCACTGGTCCGGGAGCCAACTATGGCTACACCTTC. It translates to CASSTGPGANYGYTF.

The CDR3 DNA follows: TGTGCCACCAGTGAAACGACTAGTGCCACAGATACGCAGTATTTT. It yields the protein CATSETTSATDTQYF. This rearrangement joins TRBV24-1 to TRBJ2-3, with a possible D match to TRBD2 (6 bases). The germline V and J ends were trimmed by 4 bases and 2 bases, with 12 bases remaining between them. Germline V gene lookup returns CDR1 KGHDR and CDR2 SFDVKD. The CDR3 sequence is 15 residues long.

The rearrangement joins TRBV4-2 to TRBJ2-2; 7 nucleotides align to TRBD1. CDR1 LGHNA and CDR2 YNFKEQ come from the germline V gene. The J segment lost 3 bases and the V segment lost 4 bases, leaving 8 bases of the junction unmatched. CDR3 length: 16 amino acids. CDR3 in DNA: TGTGCCAGCAGCCGATCAGGGGGACAGTACACCGGGGAGCTGTTTTTT. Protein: CASSRSGGQYTGELFF.

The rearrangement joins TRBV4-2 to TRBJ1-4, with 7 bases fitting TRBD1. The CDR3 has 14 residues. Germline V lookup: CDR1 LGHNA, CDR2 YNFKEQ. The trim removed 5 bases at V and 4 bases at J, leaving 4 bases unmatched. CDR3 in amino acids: CASSTTGINEKLFF. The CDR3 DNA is TGTGCCAGCAGCACGACAGGGATTAATGAAAAACTGTTTTTT.

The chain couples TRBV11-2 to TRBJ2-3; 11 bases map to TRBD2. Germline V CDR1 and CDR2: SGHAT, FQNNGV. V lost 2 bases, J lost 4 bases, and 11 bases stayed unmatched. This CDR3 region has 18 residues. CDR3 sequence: CASSLFTSGGSLSDTQYF. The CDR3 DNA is TGTGCCAGCAGCTTATTCACTAGCGGGGGTTCCCTGTCAGATACGCAGTATTTT.

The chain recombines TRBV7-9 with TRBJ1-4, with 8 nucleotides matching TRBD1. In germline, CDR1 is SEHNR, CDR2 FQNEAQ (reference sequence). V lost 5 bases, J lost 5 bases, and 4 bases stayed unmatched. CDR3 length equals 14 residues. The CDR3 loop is CASSRGQGNEKLFF. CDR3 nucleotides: TGTGCCAGCAGCCGTGGACAGGGAAATGAAAAACTGTTTTTT. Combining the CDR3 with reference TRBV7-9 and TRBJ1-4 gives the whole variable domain DTGVSQNPRHKITKRGQNVTFRCDPISEHNRLYWYRQTLGQGPEFLTYFQNEAQLEKSRLLSDRFSAERPKGSFSTLEIQRTEQGDSAMYLCASSRGQGNEKLFFGSGTQLSVL.

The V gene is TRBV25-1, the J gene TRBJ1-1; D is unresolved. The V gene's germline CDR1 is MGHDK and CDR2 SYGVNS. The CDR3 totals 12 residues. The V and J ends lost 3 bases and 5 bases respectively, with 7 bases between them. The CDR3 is CASSDPRTEAFF. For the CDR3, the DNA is TGTGCCAGCAGTGACCCGCGGACTGAAGCTTTCTTT.

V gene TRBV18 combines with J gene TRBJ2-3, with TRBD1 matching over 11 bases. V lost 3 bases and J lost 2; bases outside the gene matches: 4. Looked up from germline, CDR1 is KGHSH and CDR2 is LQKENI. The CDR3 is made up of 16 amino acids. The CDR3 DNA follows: TGTGCCAGCTCACCCAGGACAGGGGGCGACACAGATACGCAGTATTTT. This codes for CASSPRTGGDTDTQYF.

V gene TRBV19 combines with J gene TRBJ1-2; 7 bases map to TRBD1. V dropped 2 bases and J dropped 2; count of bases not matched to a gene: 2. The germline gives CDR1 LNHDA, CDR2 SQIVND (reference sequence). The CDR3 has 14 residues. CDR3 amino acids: CASSIQQGNYGYTF. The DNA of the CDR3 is TGTGCCAGTAGTATACAACAGGGGAACTATGGCTACACCTTC. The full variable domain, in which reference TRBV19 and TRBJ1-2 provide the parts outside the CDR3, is DGGITQSPKYLFRKEGQNVTLSCEQNLNHDAMYWYRQDPGQGLRLIYYSQIVNDFQKGDIAEGYSVSREKKESFPLTVTSAQKNPTAFYLCASSIQQGNYGYTFGSGTRLTVV.